Listed below are T cell receptor beta chains from one sample, sequenced in a study of molecular identifiers for immune sequencing clone quantification. TCRdb reanalysed the PCR reads using MiXCR and keeps one entry per CDR3 protein. The data hold 90,000 or so distinct CDR3 sequences, with over 20% observed a single time. Sequencing was carried out using naive CD8+ T cells from blood, with Jurkat cell RNA spiked in. These receptors all stem from a human donor in good health. Some libraries in this study had Jurkat cell RNA spiked in. Both conserved end residues are part of each CDR3. A D gene is named only where the DNA matches it firmly. The size of a clone is reported for some rows only, either as once, few or many, or as a class for expanded clones.

CDR3aa: CASRTSGGPQETQYF
CDR3nt: TGTGCCAGCAGAACCAGCGGGGGGCCCCAAGAGACCCAGTACTTC
d_gene: TRBD2
len: 15
v_gene: TRBV11-2
j_gene: TRBJ2-5
abundance: many

CDR3aa: CASRLPGGGATDTQYF
CDR3nt: TGTGCCAGCCGCTTGCCCGGGGGGGGGGCCACAGATACGCAGTATTTT
d_gene: TRBD2
len: 16
v_gene: TRBV7-2
j_gene: TRBJ2-3
abundance: NA

CDR3aa: CAGSGGYEQYF
CDR3nt: TGTGCCGGCAGCGGAGGTTACGAGCAGTACTTC
d_gene: NA
len: 11
v_gene: TRBV2
j_gene: TRBJ2-7
abundance: NA

CDR3aa: CASSPGTWQSNQPQHF
CDR3nt: TGTGCCAGTAGTCCAGGGACGTGGCAGAGCAATCAGCCCCAGCATTTT
d_gene: NA
len: 16
v_gene: TRBV19
j_gene: TRBJ1-5
abundance: many

CDR3aa: CASSLEPGTSGISYNEQFF
CDR3nt: TGTGCCAGCAGCTTAGAACCCGGGACTAGCGGGATCTCCTACAATGAGCAGTTCTTC
d_gene: TRBD2
len: 19
v_gene: TRBV7-6
j_gene: TRBJ2-1
abundance: few

CDR3aa: CAWGGGGADTQYF
CDR3nt: TGTGCCTGGGGGGGGGGCGGGGCAGATACGCAGTATTTT
d_gene: NA
len: 13
v_gene: TRBV30
j_gene: TRBJ2-3
abundance: many

CDR3aa: CASSLVGVPSRTTEAFF
CDR3nt: TGTGCCAGCAGCTTGGTGGGGGTTCCCAGCCGAACCACTGAAGCTTTCTTT
d_gene: NA
len: 17
v_gene: TRBV5-5
j_gene: TRBJ1-1
abundance: many

CDR3aa: CASSQATGNQPQHF
CDR3nt: TGCGCCAGCAGCCAAGCGACAGGCAATCAGCCCCAGCATTTT
d_gene: NA
len: 14
v_gene: TRBV4-3
j_gene: TRBJ1-5
abundance: many

CDR3aa: CASSPRESTLYNEQFF
CDR3nt: TGTGCCAGCAGTCCCCGGGAGTCTACCCTTTACAATGAGCAGTTCTTC
d_gene: NA
len: 16
v_gene: TRBV28
j_gene: TRBJ2-1
abundance: few

CDR3aa: CASSLTGPTGAFF
CDR3nt: TGTGCCAGCAGTTTAACGGGCCCTACGGGGGCTTTCTTT
d_gene: NA
len: 13
v_gene: TRBV27
j_gene: TRBJ1-1
abundance: many

CDR3aa: CASSKTSGSIYEQYF
CDR3nt: TGTGCCAGCAGCAAGACTAGCGGGAGTATCTACGAGCAGTACTTC
d_gene: TRBD2
len: 15
v_gene: TRBV7-2
j_gene: TRBJ2-7
abundance: few

CDR3aa: CASSVVAGAGSGEQFF
CDR3nt: TGTGCCAGCAGTGTAGTAGCGGGGGCGGGGAGCGGTGAGCAGTTCTTC
d_gene: TRBD2
len: 16
v_gene: TRBV2
j_gene: TRBJ2-1
abundance: many

CDR3aa: CASRKPGRGVYEQYF
CDR3nt: TGTGCCAGCAGAAAACCGGGACGGGGAGTCTACGAGCAGTACTTC
d_gene: NA
len: 15
v_gene: TRBV6-2/TRBV6-3
j_gene: TRBJ2-7
abundance: NA

CDR3aa: CASSNDRATDTQYF
CDR3nt: TGTGCCAGCAGCAATGACAGGGCCACAGATACGCAGTATTTT
d_gene: TRBD1
len: 14
v_gene: TRBV25-1
j_gene: TRBJ2-3
abundance: NA

CDR3aa: CASSQQGINSPLHF
CDR3nt: TGCGCCAGCAGCCAACAGGGGATCAATTCACCCCTCCACTTT
d_gene: NA
len: 14
v_gene: TRBV4-1
j_gene: TRBJ1-6
abundance: many

CDR3aa: CASSVGQGDYGYTF
CDR3nt: TGTGCCAGCAGCGTGGGACAGGGGGACTATGGCTACACCTTC
d_gene: TRBD1
len: 14
v_gene: TRBV9
j_gene: TRBJ1-2
abundance: NA

CDR3aa: CASSLGPRSGTSTDTQYF
CDR3nt: TGTGCCAGCAGCTTGGGTCCGCGTAGCGGGACTAGCACAGATACGCAGTATTTT
d_gene: TRBD2
len: 18
v_gene: TRBV5-6
j_gene: TRBJ2-3
abundance: many

CDR3aa: CASSPPLQGSAYGYTF
CDR3nt: TGTGCCAGCAGCCCCCCATTACAGGGCTCGGCCTATGGCTACACCTTC
d_gene: NA
len: 16
v_gene: TRBV7-2
j_gene: TRBJ1-2
abundance: few

CDR3aa: CASSSTRQGRSSYEQYF
CDR3nt: TGTGCCAGCAGCTCAACCAGACAGGGGCGAAGCTCCTACGAGCAGTACTTC
d_gene: TRBD1
len: 17
v_gene: TRBV7-9
j_gene: TRBJ2-7
abundance: few

CDR3aa: CSAGRTWGESTDTQYF
CDR3nt: TGCAGTGCTGGGCGTACGTGGGGGGAGAGCACAGATACGCAGTATTTT
d_gene: NA
len: 16
v_gene: TRBV20-1
j_gene: TRBJ2-3
abundance: many

CDR3aa: CASSRDSYTGELFF
CDR3nt: TGTGCCAGCAGCCGGGACAGCTACACCGGGGAGCTGTTTTTT
d_gene: TRBD1
len: 14
v_gene: TRBV6-2/TRBV6-3
j_gene: TRBJ2-2
abundance: many

CDR3aa: CASSQRGGRPSTDTQYF
CDR3nt: TGCGCCAGCAGCCAGAGGGGCGGGCGTCCTAGCACAGATACGCAGTATTTT
d_gene: NA
len: 17
v_gene: TRBV4-3
j_gene: TRBJ2-3
abundance: many

CDR3aa: CASSEGPAYNEQFF
CDR3nt: TGTGCCAGCAGTGAAGGCCCCGCCTACAATGAGCAGTTCTTC
d_gene: NA
len: 14
v_gene: TRBV6-1
j_gene: TRBJ2-1
abundance: NA

CDR3aa: CASSFWTGGPHEQYF
CDR3nt: TGCGCCAGCAGCTTCTGGACAGGGGGCCCCCACGAGCAGTACTTC
d_gene: TRBD1
len: 15
v_gene: TRBV5-1
j_gene: TRBJ2-7
abundance: NA

CDR3aa: CASSLGQSYTEAFF
CDR3nt: TGTGCCAGCAGCTTGGGACAGTCCTACACTGAAGCTTTCTTT
d_gene: TRBD1
len: 14
v_gene: TRBV7-9
j_gene: TRBJ1-1
abundance: many

CDR3aa: CSARDSGLGGLERGGYTF
CDR3nt: TGCAGTGCTAGAGATAGTGGGTTGGGAGGACTGGAACGAGGTGGCTACACCTTC
d_gene: NA
len: 18
v_gene: TRBV20-1
j_gene: TRBJ1-2
abundance: few

CDR3aa: CASRSRWTSGENTDTQYF
CDR3nt: TGTGCCAGCAGGAGTCGGTGGACTAGCGGGGAGAACACAGATACGCAGTATTTT
d_gene: NA
len: 18
v_gene: TRBV3-2
j_gene: TRBJ2-3
abundance: few

CDR3aa: CSVLDTGQINQPQHF
CDR3nt: TGCAGTGTCCTGGACACCGGACAGATCAATCAGCCCCAGCATTTT
d_gene: NA
len: 15
v_gene: TRBV20-1
j_gene: TRBJ1-5
abundance: NA

CDR3aa: CASSEQLIYEQYF
CDR3nt: TGTGCCAGCAGTGAACAATTGATCTACGAGCAGTACTTC
d_gene: NA
len: 13
v_gene: TRBV6-1
j_gene: TRBJ2-7
abundance: NA

CDR3aa: CSANHRGLTYEQYF
CDR3nt: TGCAGTGCAAATCACAGGGGACTCACCTACGAGCAGTACTTC
d_gene: NA
len: 14
v_gene: TRBV20-1
j_gene: TRBJ2-7
abundance: NA

CDR3aa: CASSPDSNYGYTF
CDR3nt: TGTGCCAGCAGCCCCGACAGTAACTATGGCTACACCTTC
d_gene: NA
len: 13
v_gene: TRBV5-5
j_gene: TRBJ1-2
abundance: many

CDR3aa: CASSLSRQAYTEAFF
CDR3nt: TGTGCCAGCAGTTTATCACGACAGGCCTACACTGAAGCTTTCTTT
d_gene: NA
len: 15
v_gene: TRBV27
j_gene: TRBJ1-1
abundance: many

CDR3aa: CASMVSEIPEAFF
CDR3nt: TGTGCCAGCATGGTCAGCGAGATCCCTGAAGCTTTCTTT
d_gene: NA
len: 13
v_gene: TRBV7-9
j_gene: TRBJ1-1
abundance: many

CDR3aa: CASRPMDGTEAFF
CDR3nt: TGTGCCAGCAGACCGATGGATGGCACTGAAGCTTTCTTT
d_gene: NA
len: 13
v_gene: TRBV7-9
j_gene: TRBJ1-1
abundance: many

CDR3aa: CASRLVPLARSHEQYF
CDR3nt: TGTGCAAGTCGCTTAGTACCGCTAGCGAGGTCCCACGAGCAGTACTTC
d_gene: NA
len: 16
v_gene: TRBV12-2
j_gene: TRBJ2-7
abundance: NA

CDR3aa: CASSDSTSNTEAFF
CDR3nt: TGTGCCAGCAGCGACAGTACATCGAACACTGAAGCTTTCTTT
d_gene: NA
len: 14
v_gene: TRBV5-4
j_gene: TRBJ1-1
abundance: few

CDR3aa: CASSETTGPQETQYF
CDR3nt: TGTGCCAGCAGTGAGACGACAGGGCCCCAAGAGACCCAGTACTTC
d_gene: TRBD1
len: 15
v_gene: TRBV6-1
j_gene: TRBJ2-5
abundance: many

CDR3aa: CSASTGSTDTQYF
CDR3nt: TGCAGTGCTAGCACAGGGTCCACAGATACGCAGTATTTT
d_gene: NA
len: 13
v_gene: TRBV20-1
j_gene: TRBJ2-3
abundance: many

CDR3aa: CASSIYTRGNTEAFF
CDR3nt: TGTGCCAGTAGTATCTACACAAGGGGAAACACTGAAGCTTTCTTT
d_gene: NA
len: 15
v_gene: TRBV19
j_gene: TRBJ1-1
abundance: many

CDR3aa: CASSLGLADTYEQYF
CDR3nt: TGTGCCAGCAGCTTAGGACTAGCAGATACCTACGAGCAGTACTTC
d_gene: TRBD2
len: 15
v_gene: TRBV7-9
j_gene: TRBJ2-7
abundance: many

CDR3aa: CAISEGYSSTDTQYF
CDR3nt: TGTGCCATCAGTGAGGGCTACTCTAGCACAGATACGCAGTATTTT
d_gene: NA
len: 15
v_gene: TRBV10-3
j_gene: TRBJ2-3
abundance: many

CDR3aa: CASSQDRGLAGELFF
CDR3nt: TGCGCCAGCAGCCAAGATCGGGGCCTGGCCGGGGAGCTGTTTTTT
d_gene: NA
len: 15
v_gene: TRBV4-3
j_gene: TRBJ2-2
abundance: few

CDR3aa: CASSFRGTSYEQYF
CDR3nt: TGTGCCAGCAGTTTTAGGGGGACCTCCTACGAGCAGTACTTC
d_gene: NA
len: 14
v_gene: TRBV27
j_gene: TRBJ2-7
abundance: NA

CDR3aa: CAINTDRGTEQFF
CDR3nt: TGTGCCATCAACACGGACAGGGGGACCGAGCAGTTCTTC
d_gene: TRBD1
len: 13
v_gene: TRBV10-3
j_gene: TRBJ2-1
abundance: many

CDR3aa: CASTRQDLTKQYF
CDR3nt: TGTGCCAGCACCCGACAGGACCTTACGAAGCAGTACTTC
d_gene: NA
len: 13
v_gene: TRBV6-5
j_gene: TRBJ2-7
abundance: few

CDR3aa: CATSEPGGSEQYF
CDR3nt: TGTGCCACCAGTGAGCCAGGGGGAAGCGAGCAGTACTTC
d_gene: TRBD1
len: 13
v_gene: TRBV24-1
j_gene: TRBJ2-7
abundance: NA

CDR3aa: CASSQETGAGELFF
CDR3nt: TGTGCCAGCAGCCAAGAAACTGGGGCCGGGGAGCTGTTTTTT
d_gene: NA
len: 14
v_gene: TRBV3-2
j_gene: TRBJ2-2
abundance: few

CDR3aa: CASSEGPESTDTQYF
CDR3nt: TGTGCCAGCAGTGAAGGCCCGGAAAGCACAGATACGCAGTATTTT
d_gene: NA
len: 15
v_gene: TRBV2
j_gene: TRBJ2-3
abundance: NA

CDR3aa: CATSAPGLPTDTQYF
CDR3nt: TGTGCCACCAGTGCACCGGGACTTCCCACAGATACGCAGTATTTT
d_gene: NA
len: 15
v_gene: TRBV24-1
j_gene: TRBJ2-3
abundance: few